The 25 T cell receptor beta chains below were found in one sample sequenced in a study. TCRdb reprocessed the RT-PCR reads via MiXCR and lists one record per CDR3 protein. This table has about 680,000 distinct CDR3 sequences, 12% to 15% appearing once. The sequencing input was memory CD4+ T cells from blood. These receptors were collected from a female donor in good health, serving as a healthy control.

This clonotype was found a few times. The V call is TRBV20-1, the J call TRBJ1-5, with 10 bases aligning to TRBD1. The V and J ends lost 1 base and 0 bases, in that order; junction bases with no gene match: 9. This CDR3 region has 18 residues. CDR1 is DFQATT, CDR2 SNEGSKA, per germline (reference sequence). This CDR3 is CSARVRTGGLHSNQPQHF. CDR3 bases: TGCAGTGCTAGAGTTAGGACAGGGGGACTCCATAGCAATCAGCCCCAGCATTTT.

J is TRBJ2-3 and V is TRBV5-1, with TRBD2 matching 12 bases. The CDR3 extends over 16 amino acids. Germline loops: CDR1 SGHRS, CDR2 YFSETQ. The trim removed 1 base at V and 4 bases at J, leaving 4 bases unmatched. Written as DNA, the CDR3 is TGCGCCAGCAGCTTGCTGACTAGCGGGAGTGCAGATACGCAGTATTTT. It codes for CASSLLTSGSADTQYF.

V usage is TRBV5-4 and J usage is TRBJ2-7; possible D gene TRBD1, 5 bases. Between the trimmed V and J ends, which lost 0 bases and 3 bases, there was a span of 7 bases. Germline CDR1 and CDR2: SGHNT and YYREEE (reference sequence). The length of the CDR3 is 13 residues. CDR3 bases: TGTGCCAGCAGCTTGGTACAGGACTACGAGCAGTACTTC. This encodes CASSLVQDYEQYF.

V gene TRBV7-2 combines with J gene TRBJ2-3; 7 nucleotides align to TRBD2. This CDR3 is built from 15 residues. Per the germline V gene, CDR1 is SGHTA and CDR2 is FQGNSA. Trimming removed 5 bases from V and 8 bases from J; junction bases left unmatched: 13. CDR3 DNA sequence: TGTGCCAGCAGCCCCCCAGCGGGAAACTTCTTTACGCAGTATTTT. It yields the protein CASSPPAGNFFTQYF.

The chain uses TRBV7-3 and TRBJ2-1; TRBD2 matches 7 bases. The CDR3 is 15 amino acids. Trimming cost V 4 bases and J 8 bases; bases outside gene matches: 11. CDR1 and CDR2 (germline): SGHTA, FQGTGA. The CDR3 DNA follows: TGTGCCAGCAGCTACTCTGGGGGGGGAAGGGATGAGCAGTTCTTC. This translates into CASSYSGGGRDEQFF.

A few counts support this clonotype. V gene TRBV7-2 combines with J gene TRBJ2-7; 9 bases align to TRBD1. This CDR3 has 15 residues. Germline V gene data show CDR1 as SGHTA and CDR2 as FQGNSA. V was pared by 6 bases and J by 3 bases, with 9 bases of the junction left unmatched. This chain's CDR3 is CASSYTGQGIYEQYF. For the CDR3, the DNA is TGTGCCAGCAGTTATACGGGACAGGGCATCTACGAGCAGTACTTC.

V and J are TRBV28 and TRBJ2-1; TRBD2 matches at 11 bases. This CDR3 has 18 residues. In germline, CDR1 is MDHEN, CDR2 SYDVKM. The V segment lost 3 bases and the J segment 1 base; nucleotides outside the gene matches: 8. The CDR3 DNA follows: TGTGCCAGCAGTTTTCTAGCGGGGACTAGCGGATCCTACAATGAGCAGTTCTTC. It yields the protein CASSFLAGTSGSYNEQFF.

This clonotype appeared a few times. The genes are TRBV4-1 and TRBJ2-6; possible D gene TRBD2, 6 bases. The CDR3 has 16 residues. Trimming shortened V by 5 bases and J by 2 bases, and 13 bases separated the two germline ends. From germline, CDR1 is MGHRA and CDR2 YSYEKL. The DNA of the CDR3 is TGCGCCAGCAGCTCGGGGGAGTGGGCTGGGGCCAACGTCCTGACTTTC. Its translation: CASSSGEWAGANVLTF.

This clonotype was seen more than once but under ten times. The V gene is TRBV7-2, the J gene TRBJ2-3; D uncertain. V dropped 2 bases and J dropped 0 bases, with 6 bases sitting between them. This CDR3 spans 14 amino acids. Germline values: CDR1 SGHTA, CDR2 FQGNSA. CDR3 in DNA: TGTGCCAGCAGCTTAAATCCTAGCACAGATACGCAGTATTTT. Encoded protein: CASSLNPSTDTQYF.

The chain carries TRBV20-1 and TRBJ2-5; D unclear. The CDR3 extends over 13 amino acids. Germline CDR1 reads DFQATT; CDR2 reads SNEGSKA (reference sequence). The V and J ends lost 4 bases and 4 bases respectively, with 13 bases between them. As DNA, the CDR3 is TGCAGTGCTATACGGAACAATTTAGAGACCCAGTACTTC. Amino acids: CSAIRNNLETQYF.

This rearrangement joins TRBV7-9 to TRBJ2-2, with D uncertain. Germline V lookup: CDR1 SEHNR, CDR2 FQNEAQ (reference sequence). This CDR3 contains 14 residues. V dropped 5 bases and J dropped 2 bases, with 9 bases sitting between them. The CDR3 region is CASSPPENTGELFF. The DNA of the CDR3 is TGTGCCAGCAGCCCGCCGGAAAACACCGGGGAGCTGTTTTTT.

The genes are TRBV6-2 or TRBV6-3 and TRBJ1-5; no clear D. Deletions cut 1 base from V and 5 bases from J, with 12 bases between. The length of the CDR3 is 15 residues. Per the germline V gene, CDR1 is MNHEY and CDR2 is SVGEGT. Here the CDR3 reads CASSYLADRDQPQHF. As DNA, the CDR3 is TGTGCCAGCAGTTACTTGGCAGATCGGGATCAGCCCCAGCATTTT.

The chain employs TRBV20-1 and TRBJ1-5, with 9 bases aligning to TRBD1. Germline CDR1 DFQATT, CDR2 SNEGSKA (reference sequence). V was clipped by 6 bases and J by 3 bases; unmatched bases: 12. CDR3 length equals 16 residues. DNA of the CDR3: TGCAGTGCCAGTAGTCCGGGACAGGGACTCAATCAGCCCCAGCATTTT. Translation: CSASSPGQGLNQPQHF.

This clonotype was counted many times. V is TRBV7-9 and J is TRBJ2-2, with no clear D. Germline V gene lookup returns CDR1 SEHNR and CDR2 FQNEAQ (reference sequence). The V end was cut by 5 bases, the J end by 1 base, with 8 bases between. This CDR3 region has 14 residues. The CDR3 nucleotides are TGTGCCAGCAGCCTTAGACAGAACACCGGGGAGCTGTTTTTT. Its translation: CASSLRQNTGELFF.

The sample holds many counts of this clonotype. The chain carries TRBV5-1 and TRBJ2-1; D gene ambiguous. Deletions cut 2 bases from V and 2 bases from J, with 8 bases between. Germline CDR1 reads SGHRS; CDR2 reads YFSETQ. The CDR3 is 14 residues long. The CDR3 DNA sequence: TGCGCCAGCAGCTTAAGAGACCCCTACAATGAGCAGTTCTTC. Protein sequence: CASSLRDPYNEQFF.

This clonotype was observed at least ten times. This sequence joins TRBV7-3 and TRBJ2-1; 7 positions match TRBD2. The germline gives CDR1 SGHTA, CDR2 FQGTGA. Trimming removed 8 bases from V and 8 bases from J; junction bases left unmatched: 12. The CDR3 covers 14 residues. The CDR3 here is CASQRDYGLDEQFF. CDR3 in DNA: TGTGCCAGCCAGCGGGACTATGGTTTGGATGAGCAGTTCTTC. The full variable domain, completed using reference TRBV7-3 and TRBJ2-1, is GAGVSQTPSNKVTEKGKYVELRCDPISGHTALYWYRQSLGQGPEFLIYFQGTGAADDSGLPNDRFFAVRPEGSVSTLKIQRTERGDSAVYLCASQRDYGLDEQFFGPGTRLTVL.

V and J are TRBV9 and TRBJ2-5; D call uncertain. This CDR3 has 14 amino acids. V shed 0 bases and J shed 5 bases, with 11 bases lying between them. Germline V gives CDR1 SGDLS, CDR2 YYNGEE. CDR3 coding DNA: TGTGCCAGCAGCGTAGAAGCAGTTGGGGAGACCCAGTACTTC. The encoded protein is CASSVEAVGETQYF.

This clonotype was recorded many times. One end of the junction does not line up with germline, which may come from a read error. The V call is TRBV27, the J call TRBJ1-3; maybe TRBD1 (5 bases). The CDR3 extends over 15 amino acids. Germline values: CDR1 MNHEY, CDR2 SMNVEV (reference sequence). Written as DNA, the CDR3 is TGCGCCAGCAGCCTGACCGGGGGCTCTGGAAACACCATATATTTT. Translation gives CASSLTGGSGNTIYF.

This clonotype was detected only once. The chain couples TRBV5-1 to TRBJ2-3; the match to TRBD2 covers 7 bases. V lost 4 bases and J lost 5; bases outside the gene matches: 10. The CDR3 is made up of 15 amino acids. Germline V gene sequence: CDR1 SGHRS, CDR2 YFSETQ. The CDR3 reads CASSTGTTDLDTQYF. In DNA form, the CDR3 reads TGCGCCAGCAGCACTGGGACTACCGACCTAGATACGCAGTATTTT.

This clonotype has at least ten counts. Compared with germline, one end of the junction differs, possibly owing to a read error. The rearrangement links TRBV6-5 to TRBJ2-6; 7 bases map to TRBD2. The CDR3 runs 16 residues. Germline values: CDR1 MNHEY, CDR2 SVGAGI. CDR3 nucleotides: TGTGCCAGCAGTCCAGGGAGGGACTCTGTGGCCAACGTCCTGACTTTC. It is translated as CASSPGRDSVANVLTF.

The J gene is TRBJ2-2, the V gene TRBV7-2; 12 bases are shared with TRBD2. The CDR3 spans 18 residues. CDR1 and CDR2 (germline): SGHTA, FQGNSA. V lost 2 bases and J lost 4; bases outside the gene matches: 8. The CDR3 spells CASSLRLAGAGITGELFF. CDR3 nucleotides: TGTGCCAGCAGCTTAAGACTAGCGGGAGCGGGGATCACCGGGGAGCTGTTTTTT.

V usage is TRBV28 and J usage is TRBJ2-1; D gene uncertain. Germline V CDR1 and CDR2: MDHEN, SYDVKM. The CDR3 is 12 amino acids. Trimming took off 4 bases at V and 6 bases at J, with 7 bases between the two ends. CDR3 nucleotides: TGTGCCAGCAGTTGGGCTAGCAATGAGCAGTTCTTC. This encodes CASSWASNEQFF. The whole variable domain, remainder taken from reference TRBV28 and TRBJ2-1, is DVKVTQSSRYLVKRTGEKVFLECVQDMDHENMFWYRQDPGLGLRLIYFSYDVKMKEKGDIPEGYSVSREKKERFSLILESASTNQTSMYLCASSWASNEQFFGPGTRLTVL.

The sample holds a few counts of this clonotype. This rearrangement joins TRBV7-8 to TRBJ2-1; 8 bases match TRBD2. This CDR3 has 15 amino acids. Germline CDR1 SGHVS, CDR2 FQNEAQ. The junction had 7 bases not matched to a gene; V was cut back by 5 bases and J by 4 bases. CDR3 protein: CASSPKRELYNEQFF. In DNA, the CDR3 is TGTGCCAGCAGCCCAAAGCGGGAGCTTTACAATGAGCAGTTCTTC.

The chain has TRBV20-1 and TRBJ1-2, with D unclear. CDR3 length: 14 residues. Germline loops: CDR1 DFQATT, CDR2 SNEGSKA (reference sequence). V lost 3 bases and J lost 8, with 19 bases in between. The CDR3 sequence: CSASNLVGPEGYTF. CDR3 DNA: TGCAGTGCTAGTAATCTTGTCGGGCCCGAGGGCTACACCTTC.

This clonotype was found a few times. Without the conserved terminal phenylalanine or tryptophan, this CDR3 likely stems from a read error. The DNA is left out, because the CDR3 cannot be placed on it with certainty; the CDR3 is given as TCRdb lists it. This CDR3 reads CASSLARPRL. This chain links TRBV7-6 with TRBJ1-1; TRBD1, the table's D call, was not compared with the DNA. The CDR3 is 10 amino acids in total, end residues counted. CDR1 SGHVS and CDR2 FNYEAQ come from the germline V gene.